This T cell receptor (beta chain) originates from a study of blood T cell repertoires in COVID-19. Study summary: COVID-19 samples from acute and convalescent phases originated in the United States, Italy and Spain. In each case, the material was cDNA or gDNA derived from T cells, B-cell-depleted T cells, or PBMCs.

Trimming left V 4 bases short and J 4 bases short, with 19 bases between. The CDR3 covers 16 residues. CDR1 is SGHTA and CDR2 is FQGNSA in the germline V gene. Study processing details: Reference gene primer amplification yielded estimated nucleated cell counts. The protocol was immunoSEQ multiplex PCR, while the TCRdb copy is restricted to in-frame clones and leaves out a portion. That table furnishes V, J and clone size, whereas the DNA furnished D and trimming. Among about 210,000 clones, 85% were seen once, and the ten largest hold roughly 2.2%. Patients from Seattle were sampled longitudinally, starting during active infection.

The origin of this receptor is a woman between 70 and 85 years old with COVID-19, enrolled during active disease. The rearrangement joins TRBV7-2 to TRBJ1-2, with D hard to call. Sequencing was done on a sample of peripheral blood. The CDR3 sequence is CASSYSLPAVVYGYTF. CDR3 coding DNA: TGTGCCAGCAGCTACTCACTACCGGCGGTAGTCTATGGCTACACCTTC.